This T cell receptor beta chain was profiled in a study of beta chain features in type 1 diabetes. A remark on this clone: Its antigen is currently unknown.

As every portion of the isolated RNA was reverse transcribed, the sequencing read expressed TCRB transcripts. Repertoires were generated with immunoSEQ multiplex PCR, while TCRdb's copy carries only in-frame clones and drops some. The table includes approximately 300,000 clones, approximately 11% detected once. Findings and limits, study-wide: There was a moderate but significant shortening of TCRB CDR3s in all four CD4+ subsets of Type 1 diabetes patients. In cDNA sequencing, cells with high TCR expression could be over-represented.

The sequence came from a woman aged 30 to 39 in good health. The material sequenced was naive CD4+ T cells from blood.

The CDR3 DNA follows: TGTGCCAGCAGCCAAGTAACGGCGGGAGTGGTATACACCGGGGAGCTGTTTTTT. It codes for CASSQVTAGVVYTGELFF. The chain carries TRBV4-2 and TRBJ2-2; the match to TRBD2 covers 7 bases. This CDR3 comprises 18 residues. J lost 3 bases, V lost 1 base, and 11 bases had no gene match. Germline CDR1 LGHNA, CDR2 YNFKEQ.